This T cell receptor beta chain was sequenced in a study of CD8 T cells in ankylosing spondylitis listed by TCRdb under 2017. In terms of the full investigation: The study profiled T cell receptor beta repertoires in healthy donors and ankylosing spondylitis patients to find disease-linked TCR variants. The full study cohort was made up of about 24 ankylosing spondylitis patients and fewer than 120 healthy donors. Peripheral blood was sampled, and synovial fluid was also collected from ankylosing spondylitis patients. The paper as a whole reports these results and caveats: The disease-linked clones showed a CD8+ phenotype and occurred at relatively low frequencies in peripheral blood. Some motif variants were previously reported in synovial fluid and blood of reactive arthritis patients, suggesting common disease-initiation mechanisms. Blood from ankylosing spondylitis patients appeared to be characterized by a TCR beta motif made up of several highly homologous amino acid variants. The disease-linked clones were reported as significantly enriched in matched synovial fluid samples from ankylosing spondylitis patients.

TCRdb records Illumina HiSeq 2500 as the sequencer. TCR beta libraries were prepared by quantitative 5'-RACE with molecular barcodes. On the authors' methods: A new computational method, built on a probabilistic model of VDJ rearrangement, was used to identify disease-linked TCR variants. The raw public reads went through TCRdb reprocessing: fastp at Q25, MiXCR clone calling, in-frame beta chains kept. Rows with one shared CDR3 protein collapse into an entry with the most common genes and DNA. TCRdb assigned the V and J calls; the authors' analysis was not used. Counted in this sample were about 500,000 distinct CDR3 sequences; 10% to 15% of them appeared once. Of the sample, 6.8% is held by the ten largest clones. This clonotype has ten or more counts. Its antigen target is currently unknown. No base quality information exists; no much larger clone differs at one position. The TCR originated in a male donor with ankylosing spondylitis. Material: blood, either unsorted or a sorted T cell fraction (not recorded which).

The CDR3 amino acid sequence is: CASRPLAANYNEQFF. The DNA sequence is as follows: TGTGCCAGCAGGCCTCTAGCGGCGAACTACAATGAGCAGTTCTTC. The chain uses TRBV6-2 or TRBV6-3 and TRBJ2-1, with TRBD2 matching 7 junction bases. From its cysteine to its phenylalanine, the CDR3 spans 15 amino acids. Only the CDR3 portion is preserved as DNA: 45 bases, with reading frame beginning at the first base. V is trimmed back by 6 bases and J by 3 bases, and the junction contains 8 bases that no gene match accounts for. The germline V gene encodes CDR1 MNHEY and CDR2 SVGEGT.